The present TCR beta chain was sequenced within a study of blood T cell repertoires in COVID-19. Whole-study context: The study drew acute and convalescent COVID-19 samples from the United States, Italy and Spain. Sample material is recorded as cDNA or gDNA derived from T cells, B-cell-depleted T cells, or PBMCs.

Recruited during active infection, patients (from Seattle) were subsequently followed longitudinally. Trimming removed 6 bases at V and 1 base at J, with 12 bases between. Germline V gives CDR1 SGHTA, CDR2 FQGTGA. This CDR3 has 14 amino acids. In the original analysis: Cell counts per sample came from amplifying reference gene primers. TCRdb's table, derived via immunoSEQ multiplex PCR, lists solely in-frame clones and lacks some. The D gene and trimming were derived from the DNA, and the V and J assignments and clone size from that table. The sample carries about 170,000 clones, around 86% recorded once.

The origin of this receptor is a man aged 55 to 70 with COVID-19, enrolled during active disease. This rearrangement joins TRBV7-3 to TRBJ1-1; TRBD1 is a possible D gene (5 bases). Material for sequencing was peripheral blood. The chain's CDR3 is CASRAGGTNTEAFF. The CDR3 DNA reads TGTGCCAGCAGGGCGGGGGGGACGAACACTGAAGCTTTCTTT.